This T cell receptor (beta chain) was captured by sequencing in a study of shared clonotypes between healthy human individuals. Study at large: Each donor contributed plates that comprised three CD4 naive, three CD4 memory, two CD8 naive and one CD8 memory.

As defined, naive CD8 cells were CD45RO-negative and positively selected for CCR7, with terminally differentiated effector memory CD45RA+ cells excluded. Findings of the study overall: Estimated richness was generally greater in naive than memory subsets. For naive CD4 cells, 5% to 6.5% of clonotypes were shared across a few donors.

Trimming cost V 5 bases and J 2 bases, with 14 bases left between them. The germline V gene encodes CDR1 LNHDA and CDR2 SQIVND (reference sequence). The CDR3 spans 15 residues. Evenly divided among several immunoSEQ plates was the genomic DNA of each subset. Generated by immunoSEQ multiplex PCR, the TCRdb table keeps only in-frame clones and is missing some. The table shows roughly 890,000 clones, with 80% to 95% occurring only once. A remark on this clone: The target antigen is unknown.

Sequencing input: naive CD8+ T cells sorted from blood. This sequence joins TRBV19 and TRBJ2-3; D unresolved. This receptor was identified in a man aged 25-45 years in good health. The CDR3, as DNA: TGTGCCAGTAGTGTTAGATCGGGCCTCACAGATACGCAGTATTTT. It codes for CASSVRSGLTDTQYF.